The T cell receptor beta chain under discussion was sequenced for a study of T-cell reconstitution after alpha-beta-depleted transplantation in children. CDR1 and CDR2 (germline): SGHVS, FNYEAQ. Trimming stripped 2 bases from V and 5 bases from J, with 15 bases between. The CDR3 runs 15 residues. This clonotype appeared a few times. The authors prepared the TCRbeta library with unique molecular identifiers. One entry per CDR3 protein results from TCRdb running MiXCR on the PCR reads. The sample has about 610,000 distinct CDR3 sequences, over 9.5% seen once. This chain links TRBV7-6 with TRBJ2-5; D is perhaps TRBD2 (6 bases). The clonotype originates from a human donor who donated a stem cell graft to a child with acute myeloid leukemia. Here the sequenced sample was PBMCs from the stem cell graft donor, taken from the stem cell graft. The CDR3 region has the DNA TGTGCCAGCAGCTTAAATAGCGGTTCTTGGGAGACCCAGTACTTC. Its protein product is CASSLNSGSWETQYF.